The 6 T cell receptor beta chains below come from one sample, sequenced in a study of Tregs in tolerant kidney transplant recipients. The nonmyeloablative bone marrow transplants came from related graft donors, with transient mixed chimerism. Method: immunoSEQ multiplex PCR; TCRdb's copy keeps in-frame clones and lacks some. Of 65,000 or so clones listed, around 87% were seen once; the top ten hold more than 3%. The starting material was CD4+ T cells from blood (PBMCs), obtained 6 months after the transplant. The receptors come from a human patient who received a combined kidney and bone marrow transplant. Some T cells may possibly be graft donor cells.

This sequence joins TRBV18 and TRBJ2-3; TRBD2 agrees at 10 bases. The junction had 6 bases not matched to a gene; V was cut back by 3 bases and J by 0 bases. This CDR3 region has 17 residues. Looked up from germline, CDR1 is KGHSH and CDR2 is LQKENI. CDR3 sequence: CASSPLTSGSSTDTQYF. DNA of the CDR3: TGTGCCAGCTCACCGTTGACTAGCGGGTCTAGCACAGATACGCAGTATTTT.

Notes on this clone: At one end, the junction sequence differs from germline, possibly due to a read error. The same CDR3 also results from other DNA sequences found in this sample. The chain recombines TRBV11-2 with TRBJ1-6; 7 bases align to TRBD1. The CDR3 is made up of 14 amino acids. Germline-derived CDR1 and CDR2 are SGHAT and FQNNGV. In nucleotides, the CDR3 is TGTGCCAGCAGCTTAGCTACAGGGGATTCCCCCCTCCACTTT. It translates to CASSLATGDSPLHF.

The chain links TRBV9 to TRBJ2-5; weak D call: TRBD1 (6 bases). Deletions cut 3 bases from V and 9 bases from J, with 9 bases between. From germline, CDR1 is SGDLS and CDR2 YYNGEE. The CDR3 runs 11 residues. CDR3 sequence: CASSAKGAQYF. In nucleotides, the CDR3 is TGTGCCAGCAGCGCCAAGGGGGCCCAGTACTTC.

This clone was counted once. The chain uses TRBV4-1 and TRBJ1-5; 9 bases align to TRBD1. V was pared by 3 bases and J by 4 bases, with 4 bases of the junction left unmatched. The CDR3 is made up of 15 amino acids. Per germline, CDR1 MGHRA and CDR2 YSYEKL. CDR3 nucleotides: TGCGCCAGCAGCCAGACAGGGGGATCTAATCAGCCCCAGCATTTT. It yields the protein CASSQTGGSNQPQHF.

The V call is TRBV6-6, the J call TRBJ2-1, with 7 nucleotides matching TRBD2. CDR1 MNHNY and CDR2 SVGAGI come from the germline V gene (reference sequence). V shed 10 bases and J 11 bases; nucleotides not matched to a gene: 14. The CDR3 loop spans 13 amino acids. The CDR3 coding sequence is TGTGCCACCAAGGAGAGCGGGGATACTAAGCAGTTCTTC. As protein: CATKESGDTKQFF.

The V and J genes are TRBV7-3 and TRBJ2-3; D is unresolved. Germline CDR1 and CDR2: SGHTA and FQGTGA. Trimming removed 2 bases from V and 3 bases from J, with 12 bases in between. There are 15 residues in the CDR3. CDR3 DNA sequence: TGTGCCAGCAGCTTACTTAGGCTAGTGACAGATACGCAGTATTTT. It is translated as CASSLLRLVTDTQYF. The full variable domain, in which reference TRBV7-3 and TRBJ2-3 provide the parts outside the CDR3, is GAGVSQTPSNKVTEKGKYVELRCDPISGHTALYWYRQSLGQGPEFLIYFQGTGAADDSGLPNDRFFAVRPEGSVSTLKIQRTERGDSAVYLCASSLLRLVTDTQYFGPGTRLTVL.